This T cell receptor beta chain was sequenced in a study of T-cell reconstitution after alpha-beta-depleted transplantation in children. The library targeted TCRbeta and was prepared with unique molecular identifiers. TCRdb fed the PCR reads into MiXCR, producing one record per CDR3 protein. Among about 1,000,000 distinct CDR3 sequences listed, around 30% were seen once. General study points: From surviving recipient T cells and thymic progenitors came the high day-60 TCRbeta diversity observed in some patients. At one year after transplant, newly produced T cells mostly accounted for T-cell counts and diversity.

This clonotype has a handful of counts. Its antigen remains unidentified. V was clipped by 6 bases and J by 8 bases, with 15 bases between them. Per the germline V gene, CDR1 is SQVTM and CDR2 is ANQGSEA. CDR3 length: 12 residues. The source is a boy younger than two who had a stem cell transplant for SCID, so the T cells may come from the graft donor. Source: PBMCs, mostly from graft donor cells, taken 360 days after TCRalphabeta/CD19-depleted stem cell transplant. The chain recombines TRBV29-1 with TRBJ2-3, with D possibly being TRBD2 (5 bases). The CDR3 protein is CSVEAHTGTQYF. For the CDR3, the DNA is TGCAGCGTGGAGGCCCACACGGGTACGCAGTATTTT.